The TCR beta chain under discussion was sequenced for a study of human T cells and chemical hapten exposure. CDR1 and CDR2 (germline): MGHDK, SYGVNS. Deletions cut 2 bases from V and 4 bases from J, with 11 bases between. CDR3 length equals 15 residues. The time point here: patch test 1, 2 weeks after DPC sensitization. The treatment denotes: therapeutic diphenylcyclopropenone sensitization with weekly scalp DPC. TCRdb reprocessed the RACE reads with MiXCR, giving one entry per CDR3 protein. Among some 180,000 distinct CDR3 sequences, around 24% were seen once, and the ten largest hold approximately 6.7%.

Sequenced material: whole blood, taken in connection with sensitization to the hapten diphenylcyclopropenone (DPC). The sequence was collected from a woman between 45 and 60 years old with alopecia areata. Some clones in this sample may be carry-over from other donors' samples. The J gene is TRBJ2-2, the V gene TRBV25-1; perhaps TRBD2 as D (5 bases). CDR3: CASSETGLFTGELFF. In nucleotides, the CDR3 is TGTGCCAGCAGTGAAACCGGACTCTTCACCGGGGAGCTGTTTTTT.